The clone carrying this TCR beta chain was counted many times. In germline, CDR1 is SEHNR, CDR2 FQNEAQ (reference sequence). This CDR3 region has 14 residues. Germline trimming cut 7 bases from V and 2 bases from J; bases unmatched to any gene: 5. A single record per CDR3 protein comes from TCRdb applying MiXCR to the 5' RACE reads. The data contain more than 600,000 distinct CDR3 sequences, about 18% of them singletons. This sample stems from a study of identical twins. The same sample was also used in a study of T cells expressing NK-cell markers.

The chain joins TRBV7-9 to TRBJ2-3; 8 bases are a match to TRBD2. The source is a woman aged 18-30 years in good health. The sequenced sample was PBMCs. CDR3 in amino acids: CASKRAGVTDTQYF. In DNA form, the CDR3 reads TGTGCCAGCAAGCGAGCGGGAGTCACAGATACGCAGTATTTT.